The sequence of this T cell receptor beta chain was determined in a study of blood T cell repertoires in COVID-19. Study as a whole: From T cells, B-cell-depleted T cells, or PBMCs came the material, which was cDNA or gDNA.

Per the original data handling: Estimates of nucleated cell counts were drawn from the amplification of reference gene primers. TCRdb's table, derived via immunoSEQ multiplex PCR, lists solely in-frame clones and lacks some. V and J calls and clone size follow that table, whereas D and trimming were derived from the DNA. The table lists just over 65,000 clones, roughly 91% of them singletons. Germline V CDR1 and CDR2: SEHNR, FQNEAQ (reference sequence). CDR3 length: 13 residues. V was pared by 7 bases and J by 6 bases, with 15 bases between. Sequencing used peripheral blood. The rearrangement joins TRBV7-9 to TRBJ1-1; no definite D call. The sequence was collected from a man aged 55 to 70 with acute or convalescent COVID-19. The CDR3 sequence is CASIRDMSPEAFF. For the CDR3, the DNA is TGTGCCAGCATCCGAGACATGAGCCCTGAAGCTTTCTTT.